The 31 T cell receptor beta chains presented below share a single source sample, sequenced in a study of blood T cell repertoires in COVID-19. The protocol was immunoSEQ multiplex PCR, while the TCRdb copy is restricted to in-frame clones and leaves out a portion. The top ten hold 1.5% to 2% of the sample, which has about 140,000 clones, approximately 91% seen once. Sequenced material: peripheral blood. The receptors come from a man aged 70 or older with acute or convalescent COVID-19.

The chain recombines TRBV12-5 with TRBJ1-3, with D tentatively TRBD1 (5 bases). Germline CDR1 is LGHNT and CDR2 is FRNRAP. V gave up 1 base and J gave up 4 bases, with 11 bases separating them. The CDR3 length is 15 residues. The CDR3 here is CASGLGGGSGNTIYF. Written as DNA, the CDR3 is TGTGCTAGTGGTTTGGGCGGGGGATCGGGAAACACCATATATTTT. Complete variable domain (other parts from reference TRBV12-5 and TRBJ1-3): DARVTQTPRHKVTEMGQEVTMRCQPILGHNTVFWYRQTMMQGLELLAYFRNRAPLDDSGMPKDRFSAEMPDATLATLKIQPSEPRDSAVYFCASGLGGGSGNTIYFGEGSWLTVV.

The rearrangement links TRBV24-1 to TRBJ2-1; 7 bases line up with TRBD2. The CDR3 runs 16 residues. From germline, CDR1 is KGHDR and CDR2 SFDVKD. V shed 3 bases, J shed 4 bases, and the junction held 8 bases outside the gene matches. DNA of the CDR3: TGTGCCACCAGTGATCCTGTAGCGGGTATATACAATGAGCAGTTCTTC. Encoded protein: CATSDPVAGIYNEQFF.

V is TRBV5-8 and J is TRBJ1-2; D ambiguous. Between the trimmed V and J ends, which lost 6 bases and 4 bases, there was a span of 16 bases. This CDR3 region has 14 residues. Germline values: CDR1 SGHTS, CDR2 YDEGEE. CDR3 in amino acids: CASIQGARSYGYTF. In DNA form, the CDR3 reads TGTGCCAGCATCCAAGGAGCCCGGTCCTATGGCTACACCTTC.

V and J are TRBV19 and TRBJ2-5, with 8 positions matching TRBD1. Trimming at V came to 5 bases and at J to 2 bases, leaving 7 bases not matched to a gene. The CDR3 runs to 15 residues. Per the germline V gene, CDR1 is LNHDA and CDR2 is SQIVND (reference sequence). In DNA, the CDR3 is TGTGCCAGTAGTCCCGGCAGGGGGCTACAAGAGACCCAGTACTTC. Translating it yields CASSPGRGLQETQYF.

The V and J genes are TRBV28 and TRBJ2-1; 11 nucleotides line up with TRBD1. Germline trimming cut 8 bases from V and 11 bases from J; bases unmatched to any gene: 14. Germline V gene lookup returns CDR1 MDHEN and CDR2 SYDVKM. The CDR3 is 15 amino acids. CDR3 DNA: TGTGCCAGCGGGCCTCGGGACAGGGGGAGGGGGAAGCAGTTCTTC. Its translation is CASGPRDRGRGKQFF.

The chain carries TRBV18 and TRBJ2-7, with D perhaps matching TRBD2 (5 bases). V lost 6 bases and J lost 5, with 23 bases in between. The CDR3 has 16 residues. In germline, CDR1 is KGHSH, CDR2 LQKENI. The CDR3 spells CASSPLAGGKNHEQYF. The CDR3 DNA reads TGTGCCAGCTCCCCCCTTGCAGGAGGAAAAAACCACGAGCAGTACTTC.

The CDR3 sequence: CASSTRREPYEQYF. CDR3 coding DNA: TGTGCCAGCAGTACGAGACGGGAACCGTACGAGCAGTACTTC. The chain carries TRBV6-5 and TRBJ2-7; D is possibly TRBD2 (5 bases). This CDR3 contains 14 residues. The V and J ends lost 5 bases and 4 bases respectively, with 15 bases between them. The germline V gene has CDR1 MNHEY and CDR2 SVGAGI.

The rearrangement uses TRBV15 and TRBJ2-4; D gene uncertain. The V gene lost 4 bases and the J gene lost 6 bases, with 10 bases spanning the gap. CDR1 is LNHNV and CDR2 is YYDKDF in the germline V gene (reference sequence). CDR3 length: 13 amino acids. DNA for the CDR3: TGTGCCACCAGCACCAGAGGTCCAAACATTCAGTACTTC. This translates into CATSTRGPNIQYF. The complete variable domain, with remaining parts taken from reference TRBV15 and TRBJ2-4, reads DAMVIQNPRYQVTQFGKPVTLSCSQTLNHNVMYWYQQKSSQAPKLLFHYYDKDFNNEADTPDNFQSRRPNTSFCFLDIRSPGLGDTAMYLCATSTRGPNIQYFGAGTRLSVL.

The CDR3 sequence is CATSSDNNYGYTF. The CDR3 nucleotides are TGTGCCACCAGCTCGGACAACAACTATGGCTACACCTTC. The rearrangement joins TRBV15 to TRBJ1-2, with a tentative D call TRBD1 (5 bases). Trimming took off 5 bases at V and 2 bases at J, with 9 bases between the two ends. Germline V gives CDR1 LNHNV, CDR2 YYDKDF (reference sequence). CDR3 size: 13 residues.

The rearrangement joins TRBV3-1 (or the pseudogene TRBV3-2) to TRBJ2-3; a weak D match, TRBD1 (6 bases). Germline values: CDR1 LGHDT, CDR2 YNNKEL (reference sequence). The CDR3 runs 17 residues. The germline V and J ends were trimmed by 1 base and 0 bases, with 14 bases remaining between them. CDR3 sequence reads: CASSQGRGHRSTDTQYF. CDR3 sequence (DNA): TGTGCCAGCAGCCAAGGACGGGGACACCGGAGCACAGATACGCAGTATTTT.

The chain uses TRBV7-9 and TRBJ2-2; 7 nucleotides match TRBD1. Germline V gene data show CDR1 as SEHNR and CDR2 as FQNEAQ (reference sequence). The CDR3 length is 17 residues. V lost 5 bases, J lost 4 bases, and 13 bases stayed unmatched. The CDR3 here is CASSPGGQGRGTGELFF. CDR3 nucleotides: TGTGCCAGCAGCCCAGGGGGTCAGGGTCGTGGCACCGGGGAGCTGTTTTTT.

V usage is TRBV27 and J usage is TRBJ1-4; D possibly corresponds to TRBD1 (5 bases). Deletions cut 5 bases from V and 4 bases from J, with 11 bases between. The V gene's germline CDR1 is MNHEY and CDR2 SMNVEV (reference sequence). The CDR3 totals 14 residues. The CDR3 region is CASSPRAYNEKLFF. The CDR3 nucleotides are TGTGCCAGCAGTCCCAGGGCCTATAATGAAAAACTGTTTTTT.

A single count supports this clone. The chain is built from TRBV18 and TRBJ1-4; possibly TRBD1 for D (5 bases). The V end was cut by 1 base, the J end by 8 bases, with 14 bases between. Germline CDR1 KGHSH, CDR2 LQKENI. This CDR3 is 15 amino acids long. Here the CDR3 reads CASSPRLHRFEKLFF. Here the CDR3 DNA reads TGTGCCAGCTCACCACGCCTCCACAGGTTCGAAAAACTGTTTTTT.

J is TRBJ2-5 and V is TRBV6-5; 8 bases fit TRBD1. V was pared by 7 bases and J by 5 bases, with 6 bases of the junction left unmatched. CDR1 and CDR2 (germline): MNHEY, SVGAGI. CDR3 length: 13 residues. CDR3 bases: TGTGCCAGCAACTTTGGACAGGGTGAGACCCAGTACTTC. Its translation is CASNFGQGETQYF.

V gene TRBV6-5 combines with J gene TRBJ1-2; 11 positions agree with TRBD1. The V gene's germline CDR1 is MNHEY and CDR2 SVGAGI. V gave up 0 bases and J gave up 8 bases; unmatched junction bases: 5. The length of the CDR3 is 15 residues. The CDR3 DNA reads TGTGCCAGCAGTTACTCGGACAGGGGGCTGGGAGGCTACACCTTC. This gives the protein CASSYSDRGLGGYTF.

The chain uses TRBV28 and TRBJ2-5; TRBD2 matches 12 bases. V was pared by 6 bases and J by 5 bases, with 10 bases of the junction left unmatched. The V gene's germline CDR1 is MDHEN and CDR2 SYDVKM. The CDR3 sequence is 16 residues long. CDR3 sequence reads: CASRSPSGRAGETQYF. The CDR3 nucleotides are TGTGCCAGCAGATCACCTAGCGGGAGGGCCGGGGAGACCCAGTACTTC. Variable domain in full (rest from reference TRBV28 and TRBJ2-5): DVKVTQSSRYLVKRTGEKVFLECVQDMDHENMFWYRQDPGLGLRLIYFSYDVKMKEKGDIPEGYSVSREKKERFSLILESASTNQTSMYLCASRSPSGRAGETQYFGPGTRLLVL.

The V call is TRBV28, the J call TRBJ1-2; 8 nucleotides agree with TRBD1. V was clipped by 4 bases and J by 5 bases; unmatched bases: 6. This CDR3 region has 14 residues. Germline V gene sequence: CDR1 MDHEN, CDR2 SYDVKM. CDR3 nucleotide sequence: TGTGCCAGCAGTTCTGGACAGGGTAGATATGGCTACACCTTC. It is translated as CASSSGQGRYGYTF.

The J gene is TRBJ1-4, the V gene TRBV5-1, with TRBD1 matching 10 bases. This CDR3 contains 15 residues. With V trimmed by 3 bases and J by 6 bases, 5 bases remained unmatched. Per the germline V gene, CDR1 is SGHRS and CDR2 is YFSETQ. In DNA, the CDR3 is TGCGCCAGCAGCTCCGTCGGGACAGGGGATGAAAAACTGTTTTTT. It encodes CASSSVGTGDEKLFF.

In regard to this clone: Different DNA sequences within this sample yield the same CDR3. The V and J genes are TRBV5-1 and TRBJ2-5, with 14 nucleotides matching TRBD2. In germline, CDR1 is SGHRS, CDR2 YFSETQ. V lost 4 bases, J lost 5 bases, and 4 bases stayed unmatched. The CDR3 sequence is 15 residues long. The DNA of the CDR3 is TGCGCCAGCAGCCCCGGGACTAGCGGGGGCGAGACCCAGTACTTC. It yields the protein CASSPGTSGGETQYF.

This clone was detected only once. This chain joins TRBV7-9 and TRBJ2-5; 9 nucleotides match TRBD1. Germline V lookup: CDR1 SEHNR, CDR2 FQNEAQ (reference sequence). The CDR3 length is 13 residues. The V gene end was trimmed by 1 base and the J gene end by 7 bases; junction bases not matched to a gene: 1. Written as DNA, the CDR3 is TGTGCCAGCAGCTTAGACAGGGGGCGGACCCAGTACTTC. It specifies CASSLDRGRTQYF.

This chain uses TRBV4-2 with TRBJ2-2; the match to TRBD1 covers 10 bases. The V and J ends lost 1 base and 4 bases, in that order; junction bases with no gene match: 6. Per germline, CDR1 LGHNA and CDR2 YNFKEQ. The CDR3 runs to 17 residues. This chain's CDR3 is CASSQGRGQGSTGELFF. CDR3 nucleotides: TGTGCCAGCAGCCAAGGACGGGGACAGGGGAGCACCGGGGAGCTGTTTTTT.

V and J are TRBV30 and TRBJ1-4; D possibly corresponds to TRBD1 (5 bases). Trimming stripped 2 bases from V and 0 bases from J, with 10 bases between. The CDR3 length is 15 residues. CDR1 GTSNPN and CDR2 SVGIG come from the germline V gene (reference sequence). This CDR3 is CAWSTGLSTNEKLFF. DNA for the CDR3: TGTGCCTGGAGTACGGGACTGTCAACTAATGAAAAACTGTTTTTT.

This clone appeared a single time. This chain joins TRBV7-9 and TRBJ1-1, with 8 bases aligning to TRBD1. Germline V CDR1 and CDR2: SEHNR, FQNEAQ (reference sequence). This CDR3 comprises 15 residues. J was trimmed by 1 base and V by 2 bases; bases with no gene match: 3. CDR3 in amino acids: CASSLSQGANTEAFF. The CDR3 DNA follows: TGTGCCAGCAGCTTATCTCAGGGGGCGAACACTGAAGCTTTCTTT.

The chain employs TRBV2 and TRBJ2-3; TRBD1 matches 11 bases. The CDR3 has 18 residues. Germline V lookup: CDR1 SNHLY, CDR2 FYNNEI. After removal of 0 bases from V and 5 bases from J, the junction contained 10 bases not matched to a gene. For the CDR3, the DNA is TGTGCCAGCAGTGAAGCCTCCTTAGGACAGGGGGCTAGAGATACGCAGTATTTT. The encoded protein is CASSEASLGQGARDTQYF. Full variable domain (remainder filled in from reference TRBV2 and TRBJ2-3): EPEVTQTPSHQVTQMGQEVILRCVPISNHLYFYWYRQILGQKVEFLVSFYNNEISEKSEIFDDQFSVERPDGSNFTLKIRSTKLEDSAMYFCASSEASLGQGARDTQYFGPGTRLTVL.

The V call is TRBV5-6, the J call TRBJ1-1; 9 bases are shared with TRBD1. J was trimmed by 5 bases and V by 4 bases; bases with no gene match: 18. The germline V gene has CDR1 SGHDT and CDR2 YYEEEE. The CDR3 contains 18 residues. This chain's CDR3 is CASSGKTGGRGLGTEAFF. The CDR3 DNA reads TGTGCCAGCAGCGGAAAAACAGGGGGCCGAGGGTTGGGTACTGAAGCTTTCTTT.

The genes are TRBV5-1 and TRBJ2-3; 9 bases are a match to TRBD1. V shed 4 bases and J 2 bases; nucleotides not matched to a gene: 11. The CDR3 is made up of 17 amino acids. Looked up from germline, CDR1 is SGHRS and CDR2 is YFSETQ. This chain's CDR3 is CASSPSRDRVFTDTQYF. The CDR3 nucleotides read TGCGCCAGCAGCCCGTCCCGGGACAGGGTATTCACAGATACGCAGTATTTT.

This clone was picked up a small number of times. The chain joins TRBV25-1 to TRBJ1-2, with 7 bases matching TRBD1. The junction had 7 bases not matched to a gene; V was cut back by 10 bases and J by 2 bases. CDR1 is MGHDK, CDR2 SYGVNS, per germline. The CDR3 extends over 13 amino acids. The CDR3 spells CATGGQLNYGYTF. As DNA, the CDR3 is TGTGCCACCGGGGGACAGCTGAACTATGGCTACACCTTC.

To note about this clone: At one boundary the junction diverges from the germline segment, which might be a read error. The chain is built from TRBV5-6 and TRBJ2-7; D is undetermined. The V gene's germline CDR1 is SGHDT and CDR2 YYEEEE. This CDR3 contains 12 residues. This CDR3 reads CASSLGTMVLEF. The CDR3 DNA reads TGTGCCAGCAGCTTGGGCACCATGGTTTTGGAGTTC. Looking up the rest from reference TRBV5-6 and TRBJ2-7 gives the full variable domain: DAGVTQSPTHLIKTRGQQVTLRCSPKSGHDTVSWYQQALGQGPQFIFQYYEEEERQRGNFPDRFSGHQFPNYSSELNVNALLLGDSALYLCASSLGTMVLEFGPGTRLTVT.

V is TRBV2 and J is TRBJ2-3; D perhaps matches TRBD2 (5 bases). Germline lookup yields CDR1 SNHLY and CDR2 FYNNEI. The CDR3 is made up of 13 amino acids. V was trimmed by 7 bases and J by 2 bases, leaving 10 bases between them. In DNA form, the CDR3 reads TGTGCCAGCAATGAGGGCCCCACAGATACGCAGTATTTT. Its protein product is CASNEGPTDTQYF.

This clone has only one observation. The CDR3 coding sequence is TGTGCCAGTAGGCTCGGACAGGAGGGGTGGAATGAGCAGTTCTTC. Translating it yields CASRLGQEGWNEQFF. This chain uses TRBV19 with TRBJ2-1, with D tentatively TRBD1 (7 bases). V lost 6 bases to trimming and J lost 7 bases, with 19 bases between them. CDR1 and CDR2 from the germline V gene are LNHDA and SQIVND (reference sequence). The CDR3 length is 15 residues.

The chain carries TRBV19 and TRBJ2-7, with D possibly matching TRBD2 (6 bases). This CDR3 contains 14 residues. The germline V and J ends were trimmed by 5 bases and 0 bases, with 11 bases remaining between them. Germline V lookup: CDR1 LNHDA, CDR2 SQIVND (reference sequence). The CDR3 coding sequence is TGTGCCAGTAGTCGGGACTGGAGCTCCTACGAGCAGTACTTC. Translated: CASSRDWSSYEQYF.